These 13 T cell receptor beta chains were all obtained from the same sample, sequenced in a study of T cells in Graves' hyperthyroidism and ophthalmopathy. Regions amplified from RNA transcripts were the TCR beta CDR3 regions. TCR CDR3 regions were first amplified by RT-PCR with HTBI primers. TCRdb processed the multiplex PCR reads anew with MiXCR; each CDR3 protein has one entry. This sample has approximately 600,000 distinct CDR3 sequences, with approximately 15% found just once. The sequenced material came from blood. Source of these receptors: a woman between 18 and 29 years old with Graves' ophthalmopathy.

At least ten counts were recorded for this clonotype. This rearrangement joins TRBV28 to TRBJ2-3, with a tentative D call TRBD1 (5 bases). The V gene's germline CDR1 is MDHEN and CDR2 SYDVKM. Trimming stripped 7 bases from V and 1 base from J, with 12 bases between. The CDR3 extends over 14 amino acids. DNA for the CDR3: TGTGCCAGCAATCAGGGTTGGGGCACAGATACGCAGTATTTT. Amino acids: CASNQGWGTDTQYF.

This clonotype was observed many times. CDR3 coding DNA: TGTGCCACCAGTGATGTAGCGGGAGTTCACAATGAGCAGTTCTTC. This encodes CATSDVAGVHNEQFF. The chain uses TRBV24-1 and TRBJ2-1, with 9 bases matching TRBD2. This CDR3 spans 15 amino acids. CDR1 and CDR2 from the germline V gene are KGHDR and SFDVKD. The J segment lost 5 bases and the V segment lost 3 bases, leaving 4 bases of the junction unmatched.

This clonotype was seen ten or more times. The chain links TRBV2 to TRBJ1-5; weak D call: TRBD1 (6 bases). V lost 8 bases to trimming and J lost 8 bases, with 22 bases between them. CDR1 is SNHLY and CDR2 is FYNNEI in the germline V gene. This CDR3 comprises 15 residues. CDR3 sequence (DNA): TGTGCCAGCGAGCGAGGTCCAGGGGCCGGTGAGCCCCAGCATTTT. This translates into CASERGPGAGEPQHF.

This clonotype was detected ten times or more. The chain couples TRBV5-1 to TRBJ2-3, with D perhaps TRBD1 (5 bases). CDR3 length: 15 residues. The ends were cut back, 0 bases at V and 1 base at J, with 9 bases in the middle. Germline-derived CDR1 and CDR2 are SGHRS and YFSETQ. The CDR3 is CASSLGQGGTDTQYF. DNA of the CDR3: TGCGCCAGCAGCTTGGGGCAGGGCGGCACAGATACGCAGTATTTT.

This clonotype was seen ten or more times. The chain links TRBV20-1 to TRBJ1-1; D call uncertain. Trimming left V 3 bases short and J 0 bases short, with 11 bases between. The CDR3 sequence is 14 residues long. Germline CDR1 and CDR2: DFQATT and SNEGSKA (reference sequence). The CDR3 loop is CSARARVVNTEAFF. The CDR3, as DNA: TGCAGTGCTAGGGCGCGGGTGGTGAACACTGAAGCTTTCTTT.

This clonotype was seen ten or more times. The J gene is TRBJ2-5, the V gene TRBV7-9; TRBD2 agrees at 9 bases. In germline, CDR1 is SEHNR, CDR2 FQNEAQ (reference sequence). Germline trimming cut 1 base from V and 4 bases from J; bases unmatched to any gene: 13. This CDR3 is 18 amino acids long. The CDR3: CASSLEYLAGLQGETQYF. In DNA form, the CDR3 reads TGTGCCAGCAGCTTAGAGTACCTAGCGGGACTGCAGGGAGAGACCCAGTACTTC.

V gene TRBV7-9 combines with J gene TRBJ1-1; 7 nucleotides match TRBD1. The CDR3 runs to 14 residues. The V segment lost 4 bases and the J segment 4 bases; nucleotides outside the gene matches: 6. CDR1 is SEHNR, CDR2 FQNEAQ, per germline (reference sequence). The CDR3 sequence: CASSSRQGTTEAFF. CDR3 DNA sequence: TGTGCCAGCAGCTCTCGACAGGGTACCACTGAAGCTTTCTTT.

In its sample, this clonotype was seen a few times. The chain couples TRBV25-1 to TRBJ1-1; D is ambiguous. Between the trimmed V and J ends, which lost 2 bases and 3 bases, there was a span of 10 bases. Germline V CDR1 and CDR2: MGHDK, SYGVNS. CDR3 length: 14 amino acids. This CDR3 reads CASSEELGYTEAFF. For the CDR3, the DNA is TGTGCCAGCAGTGAAGAACTGGGGTACACTGAAGCTTTCTTT.

This chain joins TRBV27 and TRBJ1-6, with no clear D. Germline V gene lookup returns CDR1 MNHEY and CDR2 SMNVEV (reference sequence). V shed 5 bases and J shed 7 bases, with 6 bases lying between them. The CDR3 has 12 residues. The CDR3 region is CASSPLNSPLHF. The CDR3 coding sequence is TGTGCCAGCAGTCCCCTGAATTCACCCCTCCACTTT.

This chain links TRBV19 with TRBJ1-5, with D hard to call. The CDR3 runs 15 residues. V lost 5 bases, J lost 0 bases, and 11 bases lay in between. Germline V CDR1 and CDR2: LNHDA, SQIVND (reference sequence). CDR3 region: CASSVGAYSNQPQHF. The CDR3, as DNA: TGTGCCAGTAGTGTCGGCGCCTATAGCAATCAGCCCCAGCATTTT.

The chain links TRBV30 to TRBJ1-2; D is unclear. From germline, CDR1 is GTSNPN and CDR2 SVGIG (reference sequence). The CDR3 totals 14 residues. V was clipped by 3 bases and J by 0 bases, with 11 bases between them. The CDR3 reads CAWRNWKANYGYTF. The CDR3 DNA reads TGTGCCTGGAGGAACTGGAAAGCTAACTATGGCTACACCTTC.

This clonotype was seen more than once but under ten times. The rearrangement links TRBV12-3 or TRBV12-4 to TRBJ1-2; D remains ambiguous. V dropped 7 bases and J dropped 10 bases, with 7 bases sitting between them. The CDR3 is 9 residues long. DNA of the CDR3: TGTGCCAGCATCCCGCACTACACCTTC. Translating it yields CASIPHYTF.

This clonotype was observed many times. This rearrangement joins TRBV28 to TRBJ2-1; 7 nucleotides align to TRBD1. The CDR3 contains 16 residues. Germline-derived CDR1 and CDR2 are MDHEN and SYDVKM. V gave up 5 bases and J gave up 5 bases; unmatched junction bases: 12. Here the CDR3 DNA reads TGTGCCAGCAGTACATCCGACAGGGATTCTAACAATGAGCAGTTCTTC. Translating gives CASSTSDRDSNNEQFF.